This TCR beta chain was documented in a study of cytomegalovirus exposure and HLA in healthy donors. Study observations and caveats: High sensitivity and specificity were reportedly achieved when the classifier diagnosed cytomegalovirus status. Later analysis suggested links between common viral pathogens and several top significant clusters. The authors judged a highly shared variant cluster likely a sequencing artifact.

The CDR3 length is 14 residues. The germline V gene has CDR1 SGHVS and CDR2 FQNEAQ. The J segment lost 6 bases and the V segment lost 2 bases, leaving 1 base of the junction unmatched. It was with 60 Vbeta and 13 Jbeta primers that the PCR ran. Repertoires were generated with immunoSEQ multiplex PCR, while TCRdb's copy carries only in-frame clones and drops some. The sample holds over 100,000 clones, less than 70% seen once. A note on this clone: The antigen is undetermined.

The chain is built from TRBV7-8 and TRBJ2-3; 11 positions agree with TRBD2. The sequenced material came from PBMCs. This sequence originates from a woman in her 70s in good health and CMV-seropositive. The CDR3 here is CASSLSSGGDTQYF. DNA for the CDR3: TGTGCCAGCAGCTTATCTAGCGGGGGGGATACGCAGTATTTT.